Included here is one T cell receptor beta chain sequence, with context. This entry comes from a study of blood T cell repertoires in COVID-19. Study context: Some COVID-19 samples were acute and others convalescent; all came from the United States, Italy and Spain. From T cells, B-cell-depleted T cells, or PBMCs came the material, which was cDNA or gDNA.

Original data processing: Estimation of nucleated cell counts relied on the amplification of reference gene primers. Produced via immunoSEQ multiplex PCR; TCRdb's table is partial and in-frame only. D and trimming come from the DNA, and the V and J calls and clone size come from that table. Of some 150,000 clones listed, about four fifths are singletons. V lost 5 bases, J lost 6 bases, and 4 bases stayed unmatched. In germline, CDR1 is ENHRY, CDR2 SYGVKD. The CDR3 sequence is 14 residues long. What was sequenced was peripheral blood. This TCR was sampled from a human donor in a cohort sampled during active COVID-19. The V call is TRBV10-3, the J call TRBJ2-1; 10 bases are shared with TRBD1. The CDR3 DNA reads TGTGCCATCAGTCGACAGGGGGCGCGCAATGAGCAGTTCTTC. This encodes CAISRQGARNEQFF.